Listed below are T cell receptor beta chains from one sample, sequenced in a study of response to subunit inactivated influenza vaccine. TCRdb used MiXCR to reprocess the RT-PCR reads, holding one entry per CDR3 protein. This table holds about 830,000 distinct CDR3 sequences, 18% found once. The sequencing here drew on PBMCs from blood, taken roughly 5 days after vaccination. All receptors come from a man between 50 and 59 years old who received an inactivated influenza vaccine. CDR3s include the opening cysteine and the closing phenylalanine or tryptophan. The D gene is left open where the match is weak. The size of a clone is reported for some rows only, either as once, few or many, or as a class for expanded clones.

size	V	D	J	DNA	CDR3
NA	TRBV12-3/TRBV12-4	TRBD1	TRBJ2-6	TGTGCCAGCAGTTTCCAGGGGGCGGGCTCTGGGGCCAACGTCCTGACTTTC	CASSFQGAGSGANVLTF
once	TRBV5-1	TRBD2	TRBJ2-2	TGCGCCAGCTCTCGCGGGACTAGTAACACCGGGGAGCTGTTTTTT	CASSRGTSNTGELFF
NA	TRBV20-1	TRBD2	TRBJ2-7	TGCAGTGCGAATCTAGCGGGACTAGTTGGCGAGCAGTACTTC	CSANLAGLVGEQYF
few	TRBV10-3	NA	TRBJ1-2	TGTGCCATCCAGAGAGGAGGGGCATCTAACTATGGCTACACCTTC	CAIQRGGASNYGYTF
few	TRBV5-5	NA	TRBJ1-5	TGTGCCAGCAGCTTGGTTGGCATATCTAATCAGCCCCAGCATTTT	CASSLVGISNQPQHF
few	TRBV24-1	NA	TRBJ2-1	TGTGCCACCAGTGATTTGCAAATGGAGGGGGTGGGTGAGCAGTTCTTC	CATSDLQMEGVGEQFF
NA	TRBV7-9	NA	TRBJ1-2	TGTGCCAGCAGCTTAGGGGTCAGGGAAGAAGATGGCTACACCTTC	CASSLGVREEDGYTF
NA	TRBV15	TRBD1	TRBJ2-7	TGTGCCACCAGCATACAGGGGGCAGGGTACGAGCAGTACTTC	CATSIQGAGYEQYF
NA	TRBV28	TRBD1	TRBJ1-3	TGTGCCAGCAGTTATACCCTGACAGGGGAGGCGACTGGAAACACCATATATTTT	CASSYTLTGEATGNTIYF
NA	TRBV9	NA	TRBJ2-7	TGTGCCAGCAGCACCGCCCTAGGACAGCACTACGAGCAGTACTTC	CASSTALGQHYEQYF